This TCR beta chain was obtained from a study of cytomegalovirus exposure and HLA in healthy donors. Per the germline V gene, CDR1 is SEHNR and CDR2 is FQNEAQ (reference sequence). The CDR3 consists of 12 residues. Remarks on this clone: A junction boundary mismatches the germline segment, possibly from a read error.

Primers: 60 Vbeta forward and 13 Jbeta reverse. In the original workflow: Per a later analysis, the number of unique TCR beta chains was roughly 87 million, of which roughly 10 million were shared. Measured with immunoSEQ multiplex PCR; TCRdb has only the in-frame clones, and not every one. Clone size and V and J calls were adopted from that table, with D and trimming inferred from the DNA. This repertoire shows 180,000 or so clones, about 75% found once; its top ten account for over 12%. Likely unrecorded immune exposures existed in these nominally healthy donors. The rearrangement joins TRBV7-9 to TRBJ2-6, with D unclear. The material sequenced was PBMCs. The TCR sequence derives from a middle-aged man in good health and CMV-seropositive. CDR3 protein: CSSSLDYNVLTF. The CDR3 region has the DNA TGTTCCAGCAGCTTAGATTATAACGTCCTGACTTTC.